These T cell receptor beta chains were read from a single sample in a study of cytomegalovirus exposure and HLA in healthy donors. TCRdb keeps only in-frame clones here, not all; method: immunoSEQ multiplex PCR. Of roughly 45,000 clones in the sample, 51% are singletons; the top ten hold around 5.8%. The specimen sequenced was PBMCs. The receptors shown here come from a man aged 55 to 70 in good health and CMV-seronegative. Each CDR3 is given with its conserved first and last residue. The order of the fields is D gene, J gene, V gene, clone size, CDR3 DNA, CDR3 protein. A D gene is named only where the DNA matches it firmly. Only part of the rows carry a size: once, few, many, or a class if the clone is expanded.

>NA|TRBJ1-2|TRBV28|NA
TGTGCCAGCAGTTTAGAGACACACTATGGCTACACCTTC
CASSLETHYGYTF
>TRBD2|TRBJ2-5|TRBV6-1|NA
TGTGCCAGCAGACTAGCGGGCGCAGAGACCCAGTACTTC
CASRLAGAETQYF
>NA|TRBJ2-2|TRBV30|NA
TGTGCCTGGAGGTCGCCGTCGGGGACCGGGGAGCTGTTTTTT
CAWRSPSGTGELFF
>NA|TRBJ2-6|TRBV2|NA
TGTGCCAGCAGTGAGACAGGCTCTGGGGCCAACGTCCTGACTTTC
CASSETGSGANVLTF
>NA|TRBJ2-5|TRBV18|few
TGTGCCAGCTCACCCGGCTGGGGGCGAGCGGAGACCCAGTACTTC
CASSPGWGRAETQYF
>NA|TRBJ2-7|TRBV27|NA
TGTGCCAGCAGTCTAACGGGAGCCGAGGAGCAGTACTTC
CASSLTGAEEQYF
>TRBD1|TRBJ1-2|TRBV15|NA
TGTGCCACCAGCAGAGGGGACAGGGGAGCAACTGGCTACACCTTC
CATSRGDRGATGYTF
>TRBD2|TRBJ2-1|TRBV10-2|NA
TGCGCCAGCTCCGGAGGGCGAGCGGGAGAGCAGTTCTTC
CASSGGRAGEQFF
>NA|TRBJ2-7|TRBV7-8|few
TGTGCCAGCAGCTTGACCTCCGCTCGGGTCTACGAGCAGTACTTC
CASSLTSARVYEQYF
>NA|TRBJ1-1|TRBV5-1|NA
TGCGCCAGCAGCTTGGGGCAGGAGGGTCAAGCTTTCTTT
CASSLGQEGQAFF
>TRBD1|TRBJ1-4|TRBV5-1|NA
TGCGCCAGCAGCTTACAGGGGGCGGCGGATGAAAAACTGTTTTTT
CASSLQGAADEKLFF
>TRBD2|TRBJ2-7|TRBV7-9|few
TGTGCCAGCAGCTTTCGGACTAGCGACCACGAGCAGTACTTC
CASSFRTSDHEQYF
>TRBD1|TRBJ1-2|TRBV7-6|once
TGTGCCAGCAGCTTATCTCGGACAGGGGGGGATGGCTACACCTTC
CASSLSRTGGDGYTF
>NA|TRBJ2-7|TRBV29-1|few
TGCAGCGTTGGAGGGAACCCCGGCGAGCAGTACTTC
CSVGGNPGEQYF
>NA|TRBJ1-5|TRBV19|few
TGTGCCAGTAGAGGGGTAAATCAGCCCCAGCATTTT
CASRGVNQPQHF
>TRBD1|TRBJ1-3|TRBV7-8|few
TGTGCCAGCAGCTCGAGGGACAGCGAGAGAAACACCATATATTTT
CASSSRDSERNTIYF
>TRBD2|TRBJ2-3|TRBV7-9|few
TGTGCCAGCAGCCGATGGACTAGGGACACAGATACGCAGTATTTT
CASSRWTRDTDTQYF
>TRBD1|TRBJ2-1|TRBV5-1|NA
TGCGCCAGCAGCTTGCAGTCCGGACAGGGTCCTACTGAGCAGTTCTTC
CASSLQSGQGPTEQFF
>TRBD1|TRBJ2-5|TRBV30|NA
TGTGCCTGGGGGACAGGTGGGGGTCAAGAGACCCAGTACTTC
CAWGTGGGQETQYF
>TRBD2|TRBJ2-1|TRBV7-2|few
TGTGCCAGCAGCTCCGCCGGCGGGGGGAGGGAGCAGTTCTTC
CASSSAGGGREQFF
>NA|TRBJ2-7|TRBV29-1|NA
TGCAGCGTTGAGGACGCGCCGGGAGAGCAGTACTTC
CSVEDAPGEQYF
>NA|TRBJ1-6|TRBV9|few
TGTGCCAGCAGCGTAGAATCGGGTAGAGGATCACCCCTCCACTTT
CASSVESGRGSPLHF
>TRBD1|TRBJ1-5|TRBV30|few
TGTGCCTGGAACACCGGGACAGATCAGCCCCAGCATTTT
CAWNTGTDQPQHF
>TRBD1|TRBJ2-2|TRBV5-1|NA
TGCGCCAGCAGCGTCGGACAGGGGGGTATTACCGGGGAGCTGTTTTTT
CASSVGQGGITGELFF
>NA|TRBJ1-5|TRBV12-5|few
TGTGCTAGTGGTAACCAAGCGAAAGGAGATCAGCCCCAGCATTTT
CASGNQAKGDQPQHF
>NA|TRBJ1-2|TRBV4-2|few
TGTGCCAGCAGCCAACGGACCGGATACAGGGAGTATGGCTACACCTTC
CASSQRTGYREYGYTF
>TRBD2|TRBJ2-7|TRBV6-5|NA
TGTGCCAGCAGTGAACGGGAGGTCTCGGAGCAGTACTTC
CASSEREVSEQYF
>TRBD2|TRBJ2-7|TRBV5-1|NA
TGCGCCAGCAGCTTGGAACCTAGCGGCTACGAGCAGTACTTC
CASSLEPSGYEQYF
>NA|TRBJ1-5|TRBV28|NA
TGTGCCAGCAGTTTCCCTACCGATCAGCCCCAGCATTTT
CASSFPTDQPQHF
>TRBD1|TRBJ1-2|TRBV19|medium-sized
TGTGCCAGTAGTATCCTGGACAGGTACGGCTACACCTTC
CASSILDRYGYTF